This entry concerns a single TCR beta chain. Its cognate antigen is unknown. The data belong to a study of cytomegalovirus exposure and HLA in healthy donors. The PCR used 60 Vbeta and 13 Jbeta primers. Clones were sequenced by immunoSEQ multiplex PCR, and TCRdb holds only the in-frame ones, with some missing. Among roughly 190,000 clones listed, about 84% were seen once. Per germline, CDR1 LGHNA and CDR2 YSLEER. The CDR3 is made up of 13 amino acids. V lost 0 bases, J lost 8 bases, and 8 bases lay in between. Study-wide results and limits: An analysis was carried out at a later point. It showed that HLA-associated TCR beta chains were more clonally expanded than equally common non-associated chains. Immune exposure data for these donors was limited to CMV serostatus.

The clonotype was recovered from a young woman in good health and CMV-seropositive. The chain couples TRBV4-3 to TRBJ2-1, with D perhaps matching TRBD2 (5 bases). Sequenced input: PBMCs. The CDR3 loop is CASSQEKRHEQFF. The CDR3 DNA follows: TGCGCCAGCAGCCAAGAAAAGCGGCATGAGCAGTTCTTC.